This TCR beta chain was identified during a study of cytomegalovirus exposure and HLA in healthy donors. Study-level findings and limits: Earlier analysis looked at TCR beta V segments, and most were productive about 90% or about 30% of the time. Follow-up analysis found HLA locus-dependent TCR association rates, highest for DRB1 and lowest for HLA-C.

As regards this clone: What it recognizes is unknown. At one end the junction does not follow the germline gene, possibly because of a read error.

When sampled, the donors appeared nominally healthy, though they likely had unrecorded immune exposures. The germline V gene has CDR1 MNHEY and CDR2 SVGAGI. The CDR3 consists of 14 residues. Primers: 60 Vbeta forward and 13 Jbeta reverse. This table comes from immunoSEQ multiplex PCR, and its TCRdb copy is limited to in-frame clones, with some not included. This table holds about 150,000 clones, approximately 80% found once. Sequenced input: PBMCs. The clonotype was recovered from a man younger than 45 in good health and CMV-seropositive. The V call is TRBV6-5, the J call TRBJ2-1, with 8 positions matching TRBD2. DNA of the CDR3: TGTGCCAGCAGTTACGGAGGGGAAGCGGGAGTCGCGGTCTTC. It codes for CASSYGGEAGVAVF.